Below are 22 T cell receptor beta chains sequenced from a single sample in a study of cytomegalovirus exposure and HLA in healthy donors. Using immunoSEQ multiplex PCR, the repertoire was profiled, and TCRdb retains in-frame clones only, with some absent. This sample carries some 270,000 clones, 70% to 90% of them seen once, and the ten largest clones take around 1%. Sequencing was performed on PBMCs. These receptors were obtained from a woman younger than 35 in good health and CMV-seronegative.

This chain links TRBV6-1 with TRBJ1-1, with D possibly TRBD1 on 6 matching bases. The V end was cut by 3 bases, the J end by 4 bases, with 15 bases between. The V gene's germline CDR1 is MNHNS and CDR2 SASEGT. This CDR3 is 15 amino acids long. Here the CDR3 DNA reads TGTGCCAGCAGTGACATTGCACGGGACACCACTGAAGCTTTCTTT. As protein: CASSDIARDTTEAFF.

The chain uses TRBV30 and TRBJ1-2; 10 positions match TRBD1. With 1 base clipped from V and 1 base from J, the junction kept 3 bases outside the gene matches. The CDR3 length is 15 residues. Germline V CDR1 and CDR2: GTSNPN, SVGIG (reference sequence). Here the CDR3 reads CAWSAGQGINYGYTF. CDR3 in DNA: TGTGCCTGGAGTGCGGGACAGGGGATTAACTATGGCTACACCTTC.

Points on this clone: The junction departs from germline at one end; a sequencing error may be responsible. This rearrangement joins TRBV7-7 to TRBJ2-3; D is ambiguous. The germline gives CDR1 SSHAT, CDR2 FNYEAQ (reference sequence). The CDR3 is made up of 16 amino acids. Here the CDR3 DNA reads TGTGCTAGCAGCCCAGGCTCAACCACGTCCCAAGCAACACAGTATTTT. Its protein product is CASSPGSTTSQATQYF.

The gene calls are TRBV4-3 and TRBJ2-2; TRBD1 aligns across 8 bases. Losses at the gene ends were 0 bases for V and 1 base for J; bases not matched to a gene: 10. The CDR3 runs to 19 residues. Germline lookup yields CDR1 LGHNA and CDR2 YSLEER. The CDR3 loop reads CASSQEGYRGKWNTGELFF. The CDR3 DNA reads TGCGCCAGCAGCCAAGAAGGGTACAGGGGGAAATGGAACACCGGGGAGCTGTTTTTT.

The chain carries TRBV7-8 and TRBJ2-2, with 8 bases aligning to TRBD1. V lost 5 bases, J lost 5 bases, and 7 bases stayed unmatched. The germline gives CDR1 SGHVS, CDR2 FQNEAQ. The CDR3 totals 15 residues. The CDR3 reads CASSPQGALTGELFF. DNA of the CDR3: TGTGCCAGCAGCCCCCAGGGGGCGCTTACCGGGGAGCTGTTTTTT.

The V gene is TRBV7-6, the J gene TRBJ2-1; 7 bases align to TRBD2. Germline V gene data show CDR1 as SGHVS and CDR2 as FNYEAQ. V lost 5 bases and J lost 6; bases outside the gene matches: 10. The CDR3 sequence is 15 residues long. CDR3: CASSPGWEGRNEQFF. DNA of the CDR3: TGTGCCAGCAGCCCAGGGTGGGAGGGGCGCAATGAGCAGTTCTTC. Full variable domain (missing parts from reference TRBV7-6 and TRBJ2-1): GAGVSQSPRYKVTKRGQDVALRCDPISGHVSLYWYRQALGQGPEFLTYFNYEAQQDKSGLPNDRFSAERPEGSISTLTIQRTEQRDSAMYRCASSPGWEGRNEQFFGPGTRLTVL.

The CDR3: CSVEGSGPSYEQYF. The CDR3 DNA reads as TGCAGCGTTGAAGGGTCAGGGCCATCCTACGAGCAGTACTTC. The chain carries TRBV29-1 and TRBJ2-7; tentative D call: TRBD1 (5 bases). V lost 1 base, J lost 1 base, and 11 bases lay in between. Germline V lookup: CDR1 SQVTM, CDR2 ANQGSEA. This CDR3 has 14 amino acids.

The chain couples TRBV11-3 to TRBJ2-4; maybe TRBD1 (6 bases). Per germline, CDR1 SGHNT and CDR2 YENEEA. This CDR3 has 15 residues. The V end lost 6 bases, the J end lost 1 base, and 13 bases lay between the germline ends. Here the CDR3 DNA reads TGTGCCAGCAGTCTAGGGGGTACGGCCAAAAACATTCAGTACTTC. It yields the protein CASSLGGTAKNIQYF. The full variable domain, completed using reference TRBV11-3 and TRBJ2-4, is EAGVVQSPRYKIIEKKQPVAFWCNPISGHNTLYWYLQNLGQGPELLIRYENEEAVDDSQLPKDRFSAERLKGVDSTLKIQPAELGDSAVYLCASSLGGTAKNIQYFGAGTRLSVL.

This rearrangement joins TRBV28 to TRBJ2-2; D unclear. Germline CDR1 MDHEN, CDR2 SYDVKM. V shed 5 bases and J shed 5 bases, with 12 bases lying between them. This CDR3 comprises 14 residues. This CDR3 reads CASSPTLETGELFF. The CDR3 coding sequence is TGTGCCAGCAGTCCGACTCTGGAGACCGGGGAGCTGTTTTTT.

The CDR3, as DNA: TGTGCCAGCAGCCTCCTCGGCAGGTTGGCTAATGAAAAACTGTTTTTT. Amino acid sequence: CASSLLGRLANEKLFF. V is TRBV7-9 and J is TRBJ1-4, with D unresolved. The germline V and J ends were trimmed by 5 bases and 3 bases, with 16 bases remaining between them. This CDR3 is built from 16 residues. Germline V gives CDR1 SEHNR, CDR2 FQNEAQ (reference sequence).

There are a few counts of this clone. The chain links TRBV27 to TRBJ2-7; no clear D. The CDR3 is made up of 13 amino acids. Trimming removed 6 bases from V and 0 bases from J, with 9 bases in between. Germline lookup yields CDR1 MNHEY and CDR2 SMNVEV (reference sequence). The CDR3: CASSVLSSYEQYF. The CDR3 DNA reads TGTGCCAGCAGCGTTCTCAGCTCCTACGAGCAGTACTTC.

This sequence joins TRBV6-5 and TRBJ2-2, with D perhaps matching TRBD2 (7 bases). V was pared by 3 bases and J by 2 bases, with 13 bases between. Germline CDR1 is MNHEY and CDR2 is SVGAGI. The CDR3 is 16 residues long. The CDR3 nucleotides read TGTGCCAGCAGTTATGGGGGGGCGAAAAACACCGGGGAGCTGTTTTTT. It specifies CASSYGGAKNTGELFF.

V gene TRBV6-1 combines with J gene TRBJ2-3, with D tentatively TRBD2 (5 bases). Germline CDR1 MNHNS, CDR2 SASEGT. The V and J ends lost 9 bases and 1 base respectively, with 11 bases between them. The CDR3 length is 13 residues. The chain's CDR3 is CASTAVRTDTQYF. As DNA, the CDR3 is TGTGCCAGTACAGCGGTGCGCACAGATACGCAGTATTTT.

The rearrangement joins TRBV5-1 to TRBJ1-2, with D possibly TRBD1 on 6 matching bases. This CDR3 has 13 amino acids. Germline CDR1 is SGHRS and CDR2 is YFSETQ. V lost 1 base to trimming and J lost 4 bases, with 8 bases between them. The CDR3 bases are TGCGCCAGCAGCTTGCTACAGGGCTATGGCTACACCTTC. It specifies CASSLLQGYGYTF.

CDR3 sequence reads: CASSSTSGSKSYNEQFF. CDR3 nucleotides: TGTGCCAGCAGCTCCACTAGCGGGAGCAAAAGCTACAATGAGCAGTTCTTC. This chain uses TRBV7-2 with TRBJ2-1, with 11 nucleotides matching TRBD2. CDR3 length: 17 residues. Looked up from germline, CDR1 is SGHTA and CDR2 is FQGNSA. V lost 4 bases to trimming and J lost 3 bases; unmatched junction nucleotides: 8.

The V call is TRBV6-1, the J call TRBJ2-7; D is unresolved. Per germline, CDR1 MNHNS and CDR2 SASEGT. V lost 2 bases to trimming and J lost 2 bases, with 10 bases between them. The CDR3 contains 14 residues. Here the CDR3 reads CASSELGDPYEQYF. The CDR3, as DNA: TGTGCCAGCAGTGAACTGGGCGACCCCTACGAGCAGTACTTC.

The chain uses TRBV5-1 and TRBJ2-7; the match to TRBD2 covers 8 bases. Losses at the gene ends were 2 bases for V and 2 bases for J; bases not matched to a gene: 3. From germline, CDR1 is SGHRS and CDR2 YFSETQ. This CDR3 region has 14 residues. DNA for the CDR3: TGCGCCAGCAGCTTAACGGGAGGGCCCTACGAGCAGTACTTC. Residues: CASSLTGGPYEQYF.

The rearrangement uses TRBV18 and TRBJ2-7; 7 bases fit TRBD2. The CDR3 has 15 residues. Looked up from germline, CDR1 is KGHSH and CDR2 is LQKENI. V lost 1 base, J lost 1 base, and 4 bases stayed unmatched. The CDR3 DNA reads as TGTGCCAGCTCACCACGGGAGGGCCTTTCCTACGAGCAGTACTTC. Encoded protein: CASSPREGLSYEQYF.

The rearrangement links TRBV5-4 to TRBJ1-4; D gene unclear. CDR3 length: 15 amino acids. Trimming took off 0 bases at V and 2 bases at J, with 8 bases between the two ends. Per the germline V gene, CDR1 is SGHNT and CDR2 is YYREEE (reference sequence). Here the CDR3 DNA reads TGTGCCAGCAGCTTGGGGGGAGGCACTAATGAAAAACTGTTTTTT. It yields the protein CASSLGGGTNEKLFF. The entire variable domain, with the rest obtained from reference TRBV5-4 and TRBJ1-4, is as follows: ETGVTQSPTHLIKTRGQQVTLRCSSQSGHNTVSWYQQALGQGPQFIFQYYREEENGRGNFPPRFSGLQFPNYSSELNVNALELDDSALYLCASSLGGGTNEKLFFGSGTQLSVL.

The chain recombines TRBV5-1 with TRBJ1-2; D uncertain. CDR1 SGHRS and CDR2 YFSETQ come from the germline V gene. This CDR3 contains 15 residues. Trimming cost V 2 bases and J 0 bases, with 11 bases left between them. The CDR3 sequence is CASSLSGEANYGYTF. Here the CDR3 DNA reads TGCGCCAGCAGCTTATCAGGCGAAGCTAACTATGGCTACACCTTC.

The J gene is TRBJ2-2, the V gene TRBV7-6; TRBD1 agrees at 7 bases. In germline, CDR1 is SGHVS, CDR2 FNYEAQ. The CDR3 consists of 16 residues. Germline trimming cut 6 bases from V and 2 bases from J; bases unmatched to any gene: 9. The CDR3: CASRSRDRPNTGELFF. The CDR3 bases are TGTGCCAGCAGGTCCCGGGACAGACCTAACACCGGGGAGCTGTTTTTT.

The chain combines TRBV10-3 with TRBJ2-1, with 8 bases identical to TRBD2. CDR1 is ENHRY and CDR2 is SYGVKD in the germline V gene. V was pared by 3 bases and J by 1 base, with 5 bases of the junction left unmatched. The CDR3 has 16 residues. The CDR3 region is CAISDGGTRSYNEQFF. CDR3 bases: TGTGCCATCAGTGATGGAGGGACTAGGTCCTACAATGAGCAGTTCTTC.